One and the same sample provided the 6 T cell receptor beta chains below, sequenced in a study of shared clonotypes between healthy human individuals. Here immunoSEQ multiplex PCR was the method, and the copy in TCRdb shows in-frame clones only, minus some. The sample yields around 1,100,000 clones, 60% to 85% seen once. The sample comprised memory CD4+ T cells from PBMCs. The subset was: CD45RA-negative fraction. The receptors here all came from a young man in good health. Some clones in this sample may be carry-over from other donors' samples.

The chain links TRBV5-6 to TRBJ2-2, with D perhaps matching TRBD1 (6 bases). The V gene's germline CDR1 is SGHDT and CDR2 YYEEEE. Deletions cut 2 bases from V and 4 bases from J, with 9 bases between. This CDR3 is built from 14 residues. For the CDR3, the DNA is TGTGCCAGCAGCTTTCAGGGGAGCACCGGGGAGCTGTTTTTT. Translation gives CASSFQGSTGELFF.

This chain uses TRBV11-2 with TRBJ2-2, with D possibly TRBD1 on 6 matching bases. CDR3 length: 16 amino acids. Germline V gene lookup returns CDR1 SGHAT and CDR2 FQNNGV. V was cut by 5 bases and J by 4 bases, with 17 bases left in between. CDR3 residues: CASSLVGTGSTGELFF. The CDR3 bases are TGTGCCAGCAGCCTAGTGGGCACAGGGAGCACCGGGGAGCTGTTTTTT.

This chain uses TRBV5-8 with TRBJ2-3; tentative D call: TRBD2 (6 bases). The germline V and J ends were trimmed by 3 bases and 4 bases, with 12 bases remaining between them. This CDR3 comprises 14 residues. Germline-derived CDR1 and CDR2 are SGHTS and YDEGEE. CDR3 amino acids: CASSWLGGADTQYF. The CDR3 region has the DNA TGTGCCAGCAGCTGGTTGGGGGGAGCAGATACGCAGTATTTT.

V gene TRBV9 combines with J gene TRBJ2-5, with 10 bases matching TRBD2. The CDR3 contains 15 residues. Germline V lookup: CDR1 SGDLS, CDR2 YYNGEE. With V trimmed by 4 bases and J by 4 bases, 7 bases remained unmatched. CDR3: CASSLAGELLETQYF. In DNA form, the CDR3 reads TGTGCCAGCAGCCTAGCGGGAGAGCTCTTAGAGACCCAGTACTTC. The complete variable domain, with remaining parts taken from reference TRBV9 and TRBJ2-5, reads DSGVTQTPKHLITATGQRVTLRCSPRSGDLSVYWYQQSLDQGLQFLIQYYNGEERAKGNILERFSAQQFPDLHSELNLSSLELGDSALYFCASSLAGELLETQYFGPGTRLLVL.

The chain is built from TRBV4-2 and TRBJ2-3; 8 bases line up with TRBD2. This CDR3 is 20 amino acids long. With 4 bases clipped from V and 4 bases from J, the junction kept 22 bases outside the gene matches. Looked up from germline, CDR1 is LGHNA and CDR2 is YNFKEQ. DNA of the CDR3: TGTGCCAGCAGCCGAGTAGGGGGAAGGGCGGGAGGTCCAGTCCCAGATACGCAGTATTTT. This codes for CASSRVGGRAGGPVPDTQYF.

The chain couples TRBV18 to TRBJ1-2; 7 positions agree with TRBD1. V was clipped by 3 bases and J by 1 base; unmatched bases: 8. The CDR3 totals 16 residues. Germline assignment: CDR1 KGHSH and CDR2 LQKENI. CDR3 DNA: TGTGCCAGCTCACCCTGGACAGGAGATGTTAACTATGGCTACACCTTC. It is translated as CASSPWTGDVNYGYTF.